Listed here are 24 T cell receptor beta chains from one sample, sequenced in a study of T cells after posttransplantation cyclophosphamide listed by TCRdb under 2016. The library came from the immunoSEQ multiplex PCR assay. TCRdb holds this immuneACCESS table with in-frame rearrangements only. Some clones are missing; in checked studies, unresolved V genes explain under half, and the rest has no known cause. Present in this sample are some 21,000 clones, nearly 99% of which were seen just once. The ten largest clonotypes hold around 0.15% of the sample. The specimen sequenced was naive CD8+ T cells sorted from PBMCs. Receptor source: a man aged 40-50 years in good health, CMV-negative, and a related stem cell transplant donor.

The rearrangement uses TRBV7-8 and TRBJ2-7; a weak D match, TRBD1 (5 bases). There are 15 residues in the CDR3. Germline CDR1 reads SGHVS; CDR2 reads FQNEAQ. The ends were cut back, 0 bases at V and 2 bases at J, with 11 bases in the middle. The CDR3 DNA reads TGTGCCAGCAGCTTAGCTACGACAGCGACCTACGAGCAGTACTTC. This gives the protein CASSLATTATYEQYF.

The chain joins TRBV4-2 to TRBJ1-2; D may be TRBD1 (5 bases). Trimming pared 2 bases from V and 6 bases from J, leaving 19 bases between. Germline V lookup: CDR1 LGHNA, CDR2 YNFKEQ. CDR3 length: 16 residues. The CDR3 region is CASSQPRGYSGNGYTF. The CDR3 bases are TGTGCCAGCAGCCAACCAAGGGGCTATTCGGGCAATGGCTACACCTTC.

This clone came up once. This chain links TRBV9 with TRBJ1-3; D gene unclear. The CDR3 contains 16 residues. V was trimmed by 0 bases and J by 0 bases, leaving 10 bases between them. Germline V gene sequence: CDR1 SGDLS, CDR2 YYNGEE. CDR3 in DNA: TGTGCCAGCAGCGTAGGAGATCGGGGCTCTGGAAACACCATATATTTT. This gives the protein CASSVGDRGSGNTIYF.

The V gene is TRBV5-8, the J gene TRBJ2-1; 8 bases align to TRBD2. Trimming removed 4 bases from V and 5 bases from J; junction bases left unmatched: 14. CDR1 and CDR2 (germline): SGHTS, YDEGEE. The CDR3 totals 17 residues. CDR3 sequence reads: CASSLSLGASGHNEQFF. In DNA form, the CDR3 reads TGTGCCAGCAGCCTCTCCCTCGGGGCTAGCGGGCACAATGAGCAGTTCTTC.

The chain carries TRBV11-3 and TRBJ2-1; maybe TRBD2 (6 bases). The germline V and J ends were trimmed by 1 base and 5 bases, with 12 bases remaining between them. CDR1 is SGHNT and CDR2 is YENEEA in the germline V gene. This CDR3 is built from 15 residues. The CDR3 sequence is CASSLASGFNNEQFF. CDR3 in DNA: TGTGCCAGCAGCTTAGCCAGCGGGTTCAACAATGAGCAGTTCTTC. The full variable domain, in which reference TRBV11-3 and TRBJ2-1 provide the parts outside the CDR3, is EAGVVQSPRYKIIEKKQPVAFWCNPISGHNTLYWYLQNLGQGPELLIRYENEEAVDDSQLPKDRFSAERLKGVDSTLKIQPAELGDSAVYLCASSLASGFNNEQFFGPGTRLTVL.

This sequence joins TRBV15 and TRBJ2-1; weak D call: TRBD2 (5 bases). The CDR3 length is 18 residues. The V and J ends lost 3 bases and 0 bases respectively, with 18 bases between them. Looked up from germline, CDR1 is LNHNV and CDR2 is YYDKDF (reference sequence). As DNA, the CDR3 is TGTGCCACCAGCAGCCTTATCGGCGGGCCAGCCTCCTACAATGAGCAGTTCTTC. Translating it yields CATSSLIGGPASYNEQFF.

The CDR3 nucleotides read TGTGCCAGCAGTGGGGAGCGGGAGATAGATACGCAGTATTTT. It encodes CASSGEREIDTQYF. The rearrangement links TRBV6-1 to TRBJ2-3, with 8 nucleotides matching TRBD2. The ends lost 4 bases at V and 5 bases at J; junction bases unmatched: 5. Germline lookup yields CDR1 MNHNS and CDR2 SASEGT. CDR3 size: 14 residues.

This sequence joins TRBV7-2 and TRBJ2-1, with 8 positions matching TRBD1. V lost 10 bases and J lost 8; bases outside the gene matches: 13. The CDR3 loop spans 14 amino acids. The germline CDR1 and CDR2 sequences are SGHTA and FQGNSA. The CDR3, as DNA: TGTGCCATCAACCCACTCGGACAGGGCGATGAGCAGTTCTTC. This sequence encodes CAINPLGQGDEQFF.

In its sample, this clone was seen once. The chain has TRBV9 and TRBJ2-3, with TRBD2 as a possible D gene (5 bases). Between the trimmed V and J ends, which lost 4 bases and 2 bases, there was a span of 11 bases. Germline CDR1 and CDR2: SGDLS and YYNGEE. This CDR3 is 14 amino acids long. As DNA, the CDR3 is TGTGCCAGCAGCCAGGAGGCTGCCACAGATACGCAGTATTTT. Translating gives CASSQEAATDTQYF.

This clone was seen just once. V and J are TRBV4-3 and TRBJ1-2; maybe TRBD1 (5 bases). The V gene lost 1 base and the J gene lost 1 base, with 10 bases spanning the gap. The CDR3 consists of 15 residues. Germline-derived CDR1 and CDR2 are LGHNA and YSLEER. CDR3 in DNA: TGCGCCAGCAGCCAAGGCAAGACAGTTAACTATGGCTACACCTTC. It codes for CASSQGKTVNYGYTF.

V is TRBV27 and J is TRBJ2-7, with a weak D call TRBD2 (5 bases). V was cut by 3 bases and J by 3 bases, with 12 bases left in between. The CDR3 runs 14 residues. CDR1 is MNHEY, CDR2 SMNVEV, per germline (reference sequence). CDR3 in amino acids: CASSLGREIYEQYF. The CDR3 bases are TGTGCCAGCAGTTTGGGTCGGGAAATCTACGAGCAGTACTTC.

V is TRBV2 and J is TRBJ1-1; 8 nucleotides match TRBD1. Germline V CDR1 and CDR2: SNHLY, FYNNEI. V lost 1 base, J lost 3 bases, and 4 bases stayed unmatched. The CDR3 sequence is 15 residues long. The CDR3 protein is CASSEGGRGHTEAFF. CDR3 DNA: TGTGCCAGCAGTGAAGGGGGCAGGGGGCACACTGAAGCTTTCTTT.

The chain has TRBV6-1 and TRBJ2-7; D unresolved. V was shortened by 7 bases and J by 0 bases, with 10 bases between the two germline ends. CDR1 MNHNS and CDR2 SASEGT come from the germline V gene. The CDR3 runs to 13 residues. The CDR3 DNA sequence: TGTGCCAGCATGCAGGTTCACTCCTACGAGCAGTACTTC. Translated: CASMQVHSYEQYF.

V gene TRBV21-1 combines with J gene TRBJ2-7; the D call in the table, TRBD1, was not verified against the DNA. TRBV21-1 corresponds to a pseudogene. CDR3 size: 16 residues. The CDR3 nucleotides read TGTGCCCCACGTGGGGATGGGGTCTCAGGGCAATACGAGCAGTACTTC. This encodes CAPRGDGVSGQYEQYF.

CDR3 loop: CASRIGRESSYNEQFF. CDR3 nucleotide sequence: TGTGCCAGCAGAATTGGGCGGGAGAGCTCCTACAATGAGCAGTTCTTC. The chain recombines TRBV28 with TRBJ2-1; 7 bases align to TRBD2. Unmatched junction bases numbered 8, after V lost 6 bases and J lost 0 bases. The CDR3 contains 16 residues. CDR1 and CDR2 from the germline V gene are MDHEN and SYDVKM.

This chain uses TRBV5-1 with TRBJ1-3; TRBD1 might be the D (6 bases). The length of the CDR3 is 15 residues. In germline, CDR1 is SGHRS, CDR2 YFSETQ. V was trimmed by 4 bases and J by 3 bases, leaving 14 bases between them. CDR3 sequence reads: CASSPTGRSGNTIYF. The CDR3 DNA reads TGCGCCAGCAGCCCCACAGGGCGGAGTGGAAACACCATATATTTT.

The chain combines TRBV28 with TRBJ1-4, with a tentative D call TRBD1 (6 bases). CDR1 and CDR2 from the germline V gene are MDHEN and SYDVKM. The V end was cut by 5 bases, the J end by 6 bases, with 19 bases between. The CDR3 loop spans 16 amino acids. The CDR3 sequence: CASSPLGGPGYEKLFF. CDR3 DNA sequence: TGTGCCAGCAGTCCCCTGGGGGGGCCGGGGTATGAAAAACTGTTTTTT.

V is TRBV27 and J is TRBJ1-4, with no clear D. CDR3 size: 15 residues. Germline V gene data show CDR1 as MNHEY and CDR2 as SMNVEV (reference sequence). The ends were cut back, 7 bases at V and 0 bases at J, with 12 bases in the middle. CDR3 in amino acids: CASTPIPPTNEKLFF. The CDR3 nucleotides read TGTGCCAGCACCCCTATTCCCCCAACTAATGAAAAACTGTTTTTT. The whole variable domain, filled in from reference TRBV27 and TRBJ1-4, reads EAQVTQNPRYLITVTGKKLTVTCSQNMNHEYMSWYRQDPGLGLRQIYYSMNVEVTDKGDVPEGYKVSRKEKRNFPLILESPSPNQTSLYFCASTPIPPTNEKLFFGSGTQLSVL.

The chain combines TRBV7-2 with TRBJ1-5; D may be TRBD1 (6 bases). CDR1 and CDR2 from the germline V gene are SGHTA and FQGNSA. V was pared by 5 bases and J by 7 bases, with 15 bases between. This CDR3 comprises 14 residues. Here the CDR3 DNA reads TGTGCCAGCAGCCTCAACAGGGTCGGGCAGCCCCAGCATTTT. It translates to CASSLNRVGQPQHF.

The chain uses TRBV29-1 and TRBJ2-7; D is uncertain. Germline loops: CDR1 SQVTM, CDR2 ANQGSEA. Trimming removed 7 bases at V and 3 bases at J, with 16 bases between. This CDR3 region has 13 residues. In DNA, the CDR3 is TGCAGCGCCGCATCCGGGTCCCTCTACGAGCAGTACTTC. Protein product: CSAASGSLYEQYF.

The chain combines TRBV4-2 with TRBJ2-7; a possible D gene is TRBD2 (6 bases). This CDR3 comprises 15 residues. CDR1 and CDR2 (germline): LGHNA, YNFKEQ. Trimming took off 1 base at V and 5 bases at J, with 15 bases between the two ends. DNA for the CDR3: TGTGCCAGCAGCCAAGCATTGACGGGAGTTAACGAGCAGTACTTC. As protein: CASSQALTGVNEQYF.

The rearrangement joins TRBV9 to TRBJ1-1; TRBD1 is a possible D gene (6 bases). Germline lookup yields CDR1 SGDLS and CDR2 YYNGEE. V shed 0 bases and J shed 0 bases, with 18 bases lying between them. The CDR3 has 18 amino acids. CDR3 residues: CASSVAFSGTPMNTEAFF. CDR3 DNA sequence: TGTGCCAGCAGCGTAGCTTTCTCCGGGACACCCATGAACACTGAAGCTTTCTTT.

The rearrangement uses TRBV7-9 and TRBJ2-3; 14 bases map to TRBD2. Germline CDR1 is SEHNR and CDR2 is FQNEAQ (reference sequence). V gave up 6 bases and J gave up 6 bases; unmatched junction bases: 5. The CDR3 spans 15 residues. CDR3: CASSRTSGRLDTQYF. The CDR3 DNA follows: TGTGCCAGCAGTAGGACTAGCGGGAGGTTGGATACGCAGTATTTT.

The gene calls are TRBV6-5 and TRBJ1-1, with unresolved D. Germline CDR1 is MNHEY and CDR2 is SVGAGI. V lost 5 bases and J 2 bases, leaving 3 bases between the germline ends. The CDR3 totals 11 residues. The CDR3, as DNA: TGTGCCAGCAGTCATAACACTGAAGCTTTCTTT. It yields the protein CASSHNTEAFF.